This entry lists 14 T cell receptor beta chains sequenced from one sample in a study of blood T cell repertoires in COVID-19. Libraries were prepared by immunoSEQ multiplex PCR; TCRdb keeps only in-frame clonotypes and omits some of them. The repertoire holds approximately 170,000 clones, with around 84% as singletons. The source material was PBMCs or T cells enriched from blood (not recorded which). Source of these receptors: a man aged 40-55 years who had recovered from COVID-19.

There are a few counts of this clone. The chain carries TRBV19 and TRBJ1-5; 7 nucleotides match TRBD1. J gave up 1 base and V 6 bases, and 12 bases lay outside the gene matches. Germline CDR1 LNHDA, CDR2 SQIVND (reference sequence). There are 17 residues in the CDR3. CDR3 loop: CASSRDSREGSNQPQHF. CDR3 sequence (DNA): TGTGCCAGTAGCCGGGACAGTCGAGAGGGGAGCAATCAGCCCCAGCATTTT.

The chain links TRBV5-1 to TRBJ1-2; 7 bases line up with TRBD1. The CDR3 has 15 amino acids. Germline values: CDR1 SGHRS, CDR2 YFSETQ. V trimming: 0 bases; J trimming: 0 bases; junction bases outside the gene matches: 2. CDR3 nucleotides: TGCGCCAGCAGCTTGGGGACAGGAACTAACTATGGCTACACCTTC. Encoded protein: CASSLGTGTNYGYTF.

V and J are TRBV2 and TRBJ2-5; the match to TRBD1 covers 8 bases. CDR3 length: 14 amino acids. Trimming cost V 4 bases and J 6 bases; bases outside gene matches: 7. Germline-derived CDR1 and CDR2 are SNHLY and FYNNEI. The CDR3 DNA sequence: TGTGCCAGCAGTGGGGACAGGAAACGACAGACCCAGTACTTC. Translation: CASSGDRKRQTQYF.

Only a few counts were recorded for this clone. The chain joins TRBV2 to TRBJ2-7, with 8 bases aligning to TRBD1. Germline lookup yields CDR1 SNHLY and CDR2 FYNNEI. V was pared by 4 bases and J by 1 base, with 9 bases of the junction left unmatched. The CDR3 extends over 16 amino acids. The CDR3 is CASSAAWTGPSYEQYF. In nucleotides, the CDR3 is TGTGCCAGCAGTGCTGCATGGACAGGGCCTTCCTACGAGCAGTACTTC. The full variable domain, with the rest looked up from reference TRBV2 and TRBJ2-7, is EPEVTQTPSHQVTQMGQEVILRCVPISNHLYFYWYRQILGQKVEFLVSFYNNEISEKSEIFDDQFSVERPDGSNFTLKIRSTKLEDSAMYFCASSAAWTGPSYEQYFGPGTRLTVT.

The chain uses TRBV6-5 and TRBJ2-1, with TRBD2 identical over 7 bases. The CDR3 totals 13 residues. Germline lookup yields CDR1 MNHEY and CDR2 SVGAGI. V was pared by 6 bases and J by 5 bases, with 4 bases of the junction left unmatched. The CDR3: CASSRREDNEQFF. The CDR3 region has the DNA TGTGCCAGCAGCCGCCGGGAGGACAATGAGCAGTTCTTC.

The J gene is TRBJ2-3, the V gene TRBV24-1, with 7 bases that match TRBD1. V lost 5 bases to trimming and J lost 3 bases; unmatched junction nucleotides: 13. The CDR3 covers 17 residues. From germline, CDR1 is KGHDR and CDR2 SFDVKD. The DNA for the CDR3 is TGTGCCACCAGTGCCCTCTCGACGGGCAGGGGGACAGATACGCAGTATTTT. It yields the protein CATSALSTGRGTDTQYF.

The chain carries TRBV3-1 (or the pseudogene TRBV3-2) and TRBJ1-2; 7 nucleotides line up with TRBD1. From germline, CDR1 is LGHDT and CDR2 YNNKEL (reference sequence). Trimming took 5 bases from V and 5 from J; bases not matched to a gene: 5. The CDR3 is 13 amino acids. CDR3 loop: CASSSSGGYGYTF. As DNA, the CDR3 is TGTGCCAGCAGCTCCTCAGGGGGGTATGGCTACACCTTC.

The genes are TRBV5-4 and TRBJ1-5; 7 bases match TRBD1. The CDR3 runs 15 residues. The germline CDR1 and CDR2 sequences are SGHNT and YYREEE (reference sequence). With 4 bases clipped from V and 4 bases from J, the junction kept 8 bases outside the gene matches. CDR3 nucleotides: TGTGCCAGCAGCAACGGTAGACAGGGTAATCAGCCCCAGCATTTT. Protein: CASSNGRQGNQPQHF.

The V gene is TRBV6-5, the J gene TRBJ1-5; the D is unclear. The CDR3 has 13 residues. Germline CDR1 is MNHEY and CDR2 is SVGAGI. The germline V and J ends were trimmed by 6 bases and 6 bases, with 12 bases remaining between them. The CDR3 reads CASRTVAGQPQHF. CDR3 in DNA: TGTGCCAGCAGGACCGTCGCAGGTCAGCCCCAGCATTTT.

This clone has only a few counts. The chain joins TRBV15 to TRBJ1-6; TRBD1 agrees at 7 bases. The CDR3 covers 15 residues. V was pared by 0 bases and J by 10 bases, with 6 bases of the junction left unmatched. CDR1 is LNHNV, CDR2 YYDKDF, per germline (reference sequence). The DNA for the CDR3 is TGTGCCACCAGCAGAGATAAGGGACAGAAATCACCCCTCCACTTT. This sequence encodes CATSRDKGQKSPLHF.

The chain recombines TRBV18 with TRBJ2-1; 13 nucleotides match TRBD2. CDR3 length: 18 residues. Germline trimming cut 6 bases from V and 0 bases from J; bases unmatched to any gene: 8. From germline, CDR1 is KGHSH and CDR2 LQKENI. The chain's CDR3 is CASSTGLAGIPSYNEQFF. In DNA form, the CDR3 reads TGTGCCAGCTCCACGGGACTAGCGGGGATCCCCTCCTACAATGAGCAGTTCTTC.

This CDR3 is CASGYFRDETQYF. CDR3 sequence (DNA): TGTGCTAGTGGTTACTTCAGGGATGAGACCCAGTACTTC. V usage is TRBV12-5 and J usage is TRBJ2-5; D perhaps matches TRBD1 (5 bases). V lost 4 bases to trimming and J lost 5 bases, with 11 bases between them. This CDR3 has 13 residues. CDR1 LGHNT and CDR2 FRNRAP come from the germline V gene.

The rearrangement links TRBV5-1 to TRBJ1-1, with 8 bases fitting TRBD1. The V gene's germline CDR1 is SGHRS and CDR2 YFSETQ. The CDR3 length is 15 residues. The V gene end was trimmed by 3 bases and the J gene end by 5 bases; junction bases not matched to a gene: 9. The CDR3 DNA sequence: TGCGCCAGCAGCTACATGACAGGGGTGGGAACTGAAGCTTTCTTT. This codes for CASSYMTGVGTEAFF.

The chain recombines TRBV27 with TRBJ2-3; 7 nucleotides line up with TRBD2. The V gene end was trimmed by 5 bases and the J gene end by 0 bases; junction bases not matched to a gene: 11. There are 17 residues in the CDR3. Germline V gives CDR1 MNHEY, CDR2 SMNVEV (reference sequence). CDR3: CASSQIRGVTSTDTQYF. The DNA for the CDR3 is TGTGCCAGCAGTCAGATCCGGGGGGTAACTAGCACAGATACGCAGTATTTT.